This entry concerns a single T cell receptor beta chain. This CDR3 spans 11 amino acids. The V and J ends lost 4 bases and 8 bases respectively, with 9 bases between them. Germline V gene lookup returns CDR1 SQVTM and CDR2 ANQGSEA. This specimen belongs to a study of blood T cell repertoires in COVID-19. Source study methods: Amplification from reference gene primers served as the basis for estimated nucleated cell counts. The repertoire was sequenced with immunoSEQ multiplex PCR; TCRdb's copy has only in-frame clones and lacks some. Clone size and the V and J calls come from that table; the DNA yielded D and trimming. The sample gives 65,000 to 75,000 clones, more than 75% of which show up once; about 16% is in the top ten.

The sequenced material came from peripheral blood. The chain is built from TRBV29-1 and TRBJ2-1, with no clear D. This sequence was found in a human donor in a cohort sampled during active COVID-19. The CDR3 nucleotides are TGCAGCGTTGTGGAGCTCGATGAGCAGTTCTTC. Encoded protein: CSVVELDEQFF.